The 24 T cell receptor beta chains below were found in one sample sequenced in a study of T cell responses to AZD1222 COVID-19 vaccine. TCRdb keeps only in-frame clones here, not all; method: immunoSEQ multiplex PCR. The sample yields 45,000 or so clones, 80% to 90% seen once. Sequenced material: peripheral blood, taken 28 days after the second AZD1222 dose. The receptors were gathered from an adult who received the AZD1222 COVID-19 vaccine.

The rearrangement joins TRBV27 to TRBJ2-1; no clear D gene. The CDR3 extends over 13 amino acids. Germline V gene sequence: CDR1 MNHEY, CDR2 SMNVEV (reference sequence). The V and J ends lost 3 bases and 4 bases respectively, with 7 bases between them. The CDR3 DNA reads as TGTGCCAGCAGTTTTCTACGGTACAATGAGCAGTTCTTC. It codes for CASSFLRYNEQFF.

This sequence joins TRBV7-8 and TRBJ1-5; no firm D call. The CDR3 has 13 amino acids. The germline gives CDR1 SGHVS, CDR2 FQNEAQ. Trimming removed 4 bases at V and 7 bases at J, with 11 bases between. The CDR3 protein is CASSSRVGQPQHF. Here the CDR3 DNA reads TGTGCCAGCAGCTCTAGGGTGGGGCAGCCCCAGCATTTT.

The chain employs TRBV6-5 and TRBJ1-1; unclear D gene. V gave up 4 bases and J gave up 0 bases, with 9 bases separating them. CDR3 size: 14 residues. CDR1 MNHEY and CDR2 SVGAGI come from the germline V gene. The CDR3 is CASSCPFMNTEAFF. DNA of the CDR3: TGTGCCAGCAGTTGCCCATTCATGAACACTGAAGCTTTCTTT.

V usage is TRBV6-5 and J usage is TRBJ2-7; D unclear. The germline CDR1 and CDR2 sequences are MNHEY and SVGAGI. V was trimmed by 5 bases and J by 1 base, leaving 6 bases between them. This CDR3 region has 12 residues. DNA for the CDR3: TGTGCCAGCAGTCCACATTCCTACGAGCAGTACTTC. Amino acids: CASSPHSYEQYF.

The chain has TRBV18 and TRBJ1-5; TRBD1 might be the D (5 bases). Trimming took 1 base from V and 8 from J, leaving 18 bases between them. Germline-derived CDR1 and CDR2 are KGHSH and LQKENI. The length of the CDR3 is 16 residues. In nucleotides, the CDR3 is TGTGCCAGCTCACCACGCCTAGGCAGGGATGCAAAGCCCCAGCATTTT. It encodes CASSPRLGRDAKPQHF.

This clone was recorded only once. This rearrangement joins TRBV3-1 (or the pseudogene TRBV3-2) to TRBJ1-1, with 7 bases matching TRBD1. V lost 8 bases and J lost 3; bases outside the gene matches: 9. The CDR3 consists of 14 residues. CDR1 and CDR2 from the germline V gene are LGHDT and YNNKEL (reference sequence). The CDR3 loop is CASQRGLRDTEAFF. CDR3 sequence (DNA): TGTGCCAGCCAAAGGGGGCTTAGAGACACTGAAGCTTTCTTT.

V is TRBV30 and J is TRBJ2-7; no definite D call. There are 11 residues in the CDR3. The V end was cut by 3 bases, the J end by 3 bases, with 6 bases between. Germline V gene lookup returns CDR1 GTSNPN and CDR2 SVGIG (reference sequence). CDR3 in amino acids: CAWRNYYEQYF. The CDR3 DNA reads TGTGCCTGGAGAAATTACTACGAGCAGTACTTC.

This clone was detected only once. The CDR3 here is CATSRDADTQTRYGYTF. CDR3 nucleotide sequence: TGTGCCACCAGCAGAGATGCGGACACCCAGACTCGCTATGGCTACACCTTC. The genes are TRBV15 and TRBJ1-2, with TRBD1 as a possible D gene (5 bases). The V and J ends lost 0 bases and 4 bases respectively, with 18 bases between them. This CDR3 is 17 amino acids long. Germline-derived CDR1 and CDR2 are LNHNV and YYDKDF (reference sequence). The variable domain in full, completed from reference TRBV15 and TRBJ1-2, reads DAMVIQNPRYQVTQFGKPVTLSCSQTLNHNVMYWYQQKSSQAPKLLFHYYDKDFNNEADTPDNFQSRRPNTSFCFLDIRSPGLGDTAMYLCATSRDADTQTRYGYTFGSGTRLTVV.

The chain employs TRBV7-8 and TRBJ2-2; either TRBD1 or TRBD2 may fit D (5 bases each). CDR1 SGHVS and CDR2 FQNEAQ come from the germline V gene. This CDR3 spans 13 amino acids. V dropped 11 bases and J dropped 2 bases, with 12 bases sitting between them. The CDR3 spells CAWGKSNTGELFF. The CDR3 nucleotides are TGTGCCTGGGGGAAGAGTAACACCGGGGAGCTGTTTTTT.

This chain connects TRBV5-1 to TRBJ1-1, with D possibly being TRBD1 (5 bases). CDR3 length equals 14 residues. Germline CDR1 reads SGHRS; CDR2 reads YFSETQ. V gave up 6 bases and J gave up 0 bases, with 12 bases separating them. CDR3 protein: CASTRQSMNTEAFF. The CDR3 nucleotides read TGCGCCAGCACCCGACAGAGTATGAACACTGAAGCTTTCTTT.

The chain combines TRBV7-9 with TRBJ1-1; no firm D call. The CDR3 extends over 15 amino acids. Trimming cost V 2 bases and J 6 bases, with 16 bases left between them. Germline V gene data show CDR1 as SEHNR and CDR2 as FQNEAQ (reference sequence). CDR3 amino acids: CASSLTGSFGAEAFF. The DNA of the CDR3 is TGTGCCAGCAGCTTAACGGGTTCTTTTGGCGCTGAAGCTTTCTTT.

This rearrangement joins TRBV28 to TRBJ1-5, with 8 bases that match TRBD1. Germline V gives CDR1 MDHEN, CDR2 SYDVKM. With 8 bases clipped from V and 7 bases from J, the junction kept 4 bases outside the gene matches. CDR3 length: 12 amino acids. CDR3 nucleotides: TGTGCCAGCGACAGGGGCGGACAGCCCCAGCATTTT. Its protein product is CASDRGGQPQHF.

The CDR3 loop reads CASSPSRALADNEQFF. The CDR3 nucleotides are TGTGCCAGCAGCCCCAGTCGGGCGTTAGCGGACAATGAGCAGTTCTTC. The V and J genes are TRBV7-3 and TRBJ2-1, with D maybe TRBD2 (6 bases). Germline V gene data show CDR1 as SGHTA and CDR2 as FQGTGA. The CDR3 length is 16 residues. Trimming pared 5 bases from V and 5 bases from J, leaving 19 bases between.

V and J are TRBV5-1 and TRBJ2-7, with 14 bases aligning to TRBD2. The junction had 13 bases not matched to a gene; V was cut back by 5 bases and J by 3 bases. Germline V gene data show CDR1 as SGHRS and CDR2 as YFSETQ. This CDR3 comprises 18 residues. CDR3 protein: CASSLVPGTSGSYYEQYF. The CDR3, as DNA: TGCGCCAGCAGTCTGGTACCGGGGACTAGCGGGAGCTACTACGAGCAGTACTTC. Based on the CDR3 plus reference TRBV5-1 and TRBJ2-7, the full variable domain is KAGVTQTPRYLIKTRGQQVTLSCSPISGHRSVSWYQQTPGQGLQFLFEYFSETQRNKGNFPGRFSGRQFSNSRSEMNVSTLELGDSALYLCASSLVPGTSGSYYEQYFGPGTRLTVT.

V usage is TRBV6-2 or TRBV6-3 and J usage is TRBJ1-5; D remains ambiguous. V lost 3 bases and J lost 0, with 9 bases in between. The CDR3 runs to 15 residues. Germline CDR1 reads MNHEY; CDR2 reads SVGEGT. This CDR3 is CASSYVGYSNQPQHF. The DNA of the CDR3 is TGTGCCAGCAGTTATGTGGGCTATAGCAATCAGCCCCAGCATTTT.

The count of this clone is one. The rearrangement uses TRBV2 and TRBJ2-2, with 8 bases identical to TRBD2. This CDR3 has 15 amino acids. Germline CDR1 SNHLY, CDR2 FYNNEI. The junction had 8 bases not matched to a gene; V was cut back by 6 bases and J by 5 bases. The CDR3 sequence is CASSPLGGRTGELFF. The DNA of the CDR3 is TGTGCCAGCAGCCCCCTTGGCGGGAGGACCGGGGAGCTGTTTTTT.

This clone showed up just once. V and J are TRBV5-1 and TRBJ1-1, with D unclear. CDR1 and CDR2 from the germline V gene are SGHRS and YFSETQ. The CDR3 contains 13 residues. Trimming cost V 0 bases and J 2 bases, with 5 bases left between them. The DNA for the CDR3 is TGCGCCAGCAGCTTGGCCCTAAACACTGAAGCTTTCTTT. The encoded protein is CASSLALNTEAFF.

The J gene is TRBJ2-7, the V gene TRBV10-3, with D unclear. CDR3 length equals 13 residues. CDR1 is ENHRY, CDR2 SYGVKD, per germline. V shed 0 bases and J shed 4 bases, with 7 bases lying between them. The chain's CDR3 is CAISESMGYEQYF. The CDR3 DNA sequence: TGTGCCATCAGTGAGTCGATGGGGTACGAGCAGTACTTC.

The chain links TRBV10-3 to TRBJ2-1; D assignment may be TRBD1 or TRBD2 (5 bases each). The CDR3 runs 16 residues. The germline V and J ends were trimmed by 10 bases and 0 bases, with 19 bases remaining between them. Germline CDR1 reads ENHRY; CDR2 reads SYGVKD. The CDR3 sequence is CATGRIGASSYNEQFF. The CDR3 DNA reads TGTGCCACCGGCCGTATCGGGGCGAGCTCCTACAATGAGCAGTTCTTC.

This clone appeared once. This chain uses TRBV4-1 with TRBJ2-7; D ambiguous. Looked up from germline, CDR1 is MGHRA and CDR2 is YSYEKL. CDR3 length equals 13 residues. The V gene lost 0 bases and the J gene lost 4 bases, with 7 bases spanning the gap. CDR3 DNA sequence: TGCGCCAGCAGCCAAGATCGAGTGTACGAGCAGTACTTC. This sequence encodes CASSQDRVYEQYF.

The chain combines TRBV19 with TRBJ1-5, with TRBD1 matching 9 bases. V shed 5 bases, J shed 3 bases, and the junction held 8 bases outside the gene matches. CDR1 LNHDA and CDR2 SQIVND come from the germline V gene (reference sequence). The length of the CDR3 is 16 residues. The chain's CDR3 is CASSPTGTGPNQPQHF. In DNA, the CDR3 is TGTGCCAGTAGTCCAACCGGGACAGGGCCCAATCAGCCCCAGCATTTT.

V and J are TRBV12-3 or TRBV12-4 and TRBJ2-7; tentatively, D is TRBD2 (6 bases). V was cut by 4 bases and J by 1 base, with 8 bases left in between. The CDR3 covers 13 residues. The CDR3 here is CASSWGVSYEQYF. CDR3 bases: TGTGCCAGCAGTTGGGGGGTGTCCTACGAGCAGTACTTC.

V gene TRBV3-1 (or the pseudogene TRBV3-2) combines with J gene TRBJ2-3, with a weak D call TRBD1 (5 bases). Germline-derived CDR1 and CDR2 are LGHDT and YNNKEL (reference sequence). The CDR3 contains 16 residues. V lost 1 base and J 4 bases, leaving 15 bases between the germline ends. The CDR3 region has the DNA TGTGCCAGCAGCCAAGGACAGTTGGTTTTTGCAGATACGCAGTATTTT. Residues: CASSQGQLVFADTQYF.

This clone was counted once. This sequence joins TRBV2 and TRBJ2-7, with TRBD2 as a possible D gene (6 bases). V dropped 6 bases and J dropped 6 bases, with 12 bases sitting between them. Germline CDR1 and CDR2: SNHLY and FYNNEI. The CDR3 runs 12 residues. For the CDR3, the DNA is TGTGCCAGCAGGAGGGACTCGGTCGAGCAGTACTTC. Translating gives CASRRDSVEQYF.